This TCR beta chain was found in a study of post-analysis software for immune sequencing data. Study-level background: The disease courses spanned relapsing-remitting, secondary progressive and progressive-relapsing forms of multiple sclerosis.

General study results and limits: Diversity measured as normalized Chao1 was significantly lower in multiple sclerosis patients than in controls. Analysis by F measure revealed that same-batch samples clustered strongly together. Roughly five TRBV segments were more frequent in patients than controls; TRBV5-6, TRBV5-1 and TRBV20-1 belonged to this group.

This clonotype has just a few counts. Its antigen is currently unknown. Trimming removed 0 bases from V and 0 bases from J; junction bases left unmatched: 4. This CDR3 comprises 18 residues. Per germline, CDR1 SEHNR and CDR2 FQNEAQ (reference sequence). Researchers reported that TCR beta cDNA libraries carried unique molecular identifiers. TCRdb re-analysed the PCR reads in MiXCR, keeping a single row per CDR3 protein. The repertoire includes 350,000 to 500,000 distinct CDR3 sequences, 35% to 45% of them detected once, and 7.6% sits in the top ten. This TCR came from a girl aged 2-9 years with multiple sclerosis. Sequenced sample: blood. The chain uses TRBV7-9 and TRBJ2-1, with 11 bases fitting TRBD2. CDR3 protein: CASSLAGTSGPSYNEQFF. CDR3 in DNA: TGTGCCAGCAGCTTAGCGGGGACTAGCGGACCCTCCTACAATGAGCAGTTCTTC.